These 11 T cell receptor beta chains were sequenced from one sample in a study of control samples from healthy donors and cancer patients. Data came from immunoSEQ multiplex PCR; TCRdb stores just in-frame clones and leaves some out. Of tens of thousands of clones listed, 85% to 90% were seen once; the top ten hold around 6%. The source material was blood. The receptors were sampled from a man aged 50-60 years in good health.

The chain recombines TRBV18 with TRBJ1-6; TRBD1 agrees at 10 bases. The CDR3 consists of 17 residues. J gave up 5 bases and V 6 bases, and 10 bases lay outside the gene matches. Germline lookup yields CDR1 KGHSH and CDR2 LQKENI. CDR3: CASSPYYGTGDNSPLHF. The CDR3 nucleotides read TGTGCCAGCTCGCCATATTACGGGACAGGGGATAATTCACCCCTCCACTTT. Based on the CDR3 plus reference TRBV18 and TRBJ1-6, the full variable domain is NAGVMQNPRHLVRRRGQEARLRCSPMKGHSHVYWYRQLPEEGLKFMVYLQKENIIDESGMPKERFSAEFPKEGPSILRIQQVVRGDSAAYFCASSPYYGTGDNSPLHFGNGTRLTVT.

CDR3 protein: CASSPVGFQETQYF. CDR3 coding DNA: TGTGCCAGCTCACCGGTAGGGTTCCAAGAGACCCAGTACTTC. J is TRBJ2-5 and V is TRBV18; D not resolved. Per the germline V gene, CDR1 is KGHSH and CDR2 is LQKENI. The CDR3 is made up of 14 amino acids. With 3 bases removed from V and 1 base from J, the gap between germline ends came to 9 bases.

This chain links TRBV4-2 with TRBJ1-1, with a weak D call TRBD1 (5 bases). The ends were cut back, 0 bases at V and 11 bases at J, with 16 bases in the middle. The CDR3 is made up of 14 amino acids. Germline V CDR1 and CDR2: LGHNA, YNFKEQ. The CDR3 sequence: CASSQDLGRDLAFF. Here the CDR3 DNA reads TGTGCCAGCAGCCAAGATCTCGGGCGGGACCTGGCTTTCTTT.

The V and J genes are TRBV27 and TRBJ1-1, with 10 bases fitting TRBD1. The CDR3 has 15 amino acids. With V trimmed by 6 bases and J by 0 bases, 4 bases remained unmatched. Germline V CDR1 and CDR2: MNHEY, SMNVEV (reference sequence). CDR3 bases: TGTGCCAGCAGACCGGACAGGGGGTTGAACACTGAAGCTTTCTTT. It translates to CASRPDRGLNTEAFF.

This clone was recorded once. The CDR3 DNA sequence: TGTGCCAGCAGCTTAGGGCTTCGGGACAGGGTTGACGAGCAGTACTTC. Amino acid sequence: CASSLGLRDRVDEQYF. The chain recombines TRBV7-9 with TRBJ2-7; 9 positions match TRBD1. This CDR3 region has 16 residues. V shed 1 base and J 5 bases; nucleotides not matched to a gene: 9. In germline, CDR1 is SEHNR, CDR2 FQNEAQ (reference sequence).

This clone was seen only once. The rearrangement links TRBV5-5 to TRBJ2-1; 8 bases map to TRBD1. This CDR3 contains 17 residues. Germline V gene lookup returns CDR1 SGHKS and CDR2 YYEKEE (reference sequence). Trimming cost V 1 base and J 3 bases; bases outside gene matches: 9. CDR3 DNA: TGTGCCAGCAGCTTGAACAGGGGGGAATTAGGCTACAATGAGCAGTTCTTC. Its protein product is CASSLNRGELGYNEQFF.

This clone was seen a single time. The chain joins TRBV2 to TRBJ1-1; possible D gene TRBD1, 5 bases. Germline CDR1 and CDR2: SNHLY and FYNNEI. Trimming shortened V by 4 bases and J by 1 base, and 10 bases separated the two germline ends. This CDR3 comprises 14 residues. The CDR3 is CASSGGGTNTEAFF. CDR3 DNA sequence: TGTGCCAGCAGTGGAGGAGGGACGAACACTGAAGCTTTCTTT. Full variable domain (remainder filled in from reference TRBV2 and TRBJ1-1): EPEVTQTPSHQVTQMGQEVILRCVPISNHLYFYWYRQILGQKVEFLVSFYNNEISEKSEIFDDQFSVERPDGSNFTLKIRSTKLEDSAMYFCASSGGGTNTEAFFGQGTRLTVV.

The chain has TRBV5-4 and TRBJ2-1; 7 bases align to TRBD1. Germline CDR1 SGHNT, CDR2 YYREEE (reference sequence). The CDR3 spans 14 residues. The V gene end was trimmed by 4 bases and the J gene end by 8 bases; junction bases not matched to a gene: 9. In nucleotides, the CDR3 is TGTGCCAGCAGCCCGTCGACAGGGCTAGATGAGCAGTTCTTC. This gives the protein CASSPSTGLDEQFF.

This clone was recorded a few times. The V gene is TRBV15, the J gene TRBJ2-1; D might be TRBD2 (5 bases). Germline V lookup: CDR1 LNHNV, CDR2 YYDKDF (reference sequence). The CDR3 has 14 amino acids. Trimming pared 1 base from V and 4 bases from J, leaving 8 bases between. The CDR3 loop reads CATSRGTSYNEQFF. DNA of the CDR3: TGTGCCACCAGCAGAGGGACTTCTTACAATGAGCAGTTCTTC.

Only a few counts were recorded for this clone. The J gene is TRBJ2-2, the V gene TRBV10-3; 8 bases match TRBD1. Looked up from germline, CDR1 is ENHRY and CDR2 is SYGVKD. J gave up 5 bases and V 3 bases, and 5 bases lay outside the gene matches. The CDR3 has 15 residues. The CDR3 reads CAISDQTGGTGELFF. The CDR3 DNA reads as TGTGCCATCAGTGATCAAACAGGGGGTACCGGGGAGCTGTTTTTT.

This chain joins TRBV5-1 and TRBJ1-3; D unresolved. The CDR3 runs 13 residues. Germline CDR1 reads SGHRS; CDR2 reads YFSETQ. Trimming removed 4 bases from V and 2 bases from J, with 7 bases in between. The chain's CDR3 is CASSGGTGNTIYF. The CDR3 DNA reads TGCGCCAGCAGCGGAGGGACTGGAAACACCATATATTTT.